This record concerns one TCR beta chain sequence. What it binds is not known. This record belongs to a study of T-cell memory formation after mild COVID-19. Overall study: Clusters were largely donor specific.

TCRdb recomputed calls from the 5' RACE reads with MiXCR, one row per CDR3 protein. The sample contains about 620,000 distinct CDR3 sequences, approximately 19% of which appear only once. The study's findings and limits: The finding that pre-infection memory included some responding clones suggested that cross-reactive memory joined.

This TCR was sampled from an adult woman who had mild COVID-19 (a few samples of this study predate the infection). Cell type and time point are not known. The specimen sequenced was PBMCs or a T cell subset sorted from them (not recorded which).

The CDR3 protein is CASSLGRSWRQETQYF. For the CDR3, the DNA is TGTGCCAGCAGCTTAGGTCGGAGTTGGCGCCAAGAGACCCAGTACTTC. This chain joins TRBV11-3 and TRBJ2-5, with D uncertain. Germline CDR1 and CDR2: SGHNT and YENEEA. V lost 1 base, J lost 1 base, and 13 bases lay in between. This CDR3 has 16 residues.